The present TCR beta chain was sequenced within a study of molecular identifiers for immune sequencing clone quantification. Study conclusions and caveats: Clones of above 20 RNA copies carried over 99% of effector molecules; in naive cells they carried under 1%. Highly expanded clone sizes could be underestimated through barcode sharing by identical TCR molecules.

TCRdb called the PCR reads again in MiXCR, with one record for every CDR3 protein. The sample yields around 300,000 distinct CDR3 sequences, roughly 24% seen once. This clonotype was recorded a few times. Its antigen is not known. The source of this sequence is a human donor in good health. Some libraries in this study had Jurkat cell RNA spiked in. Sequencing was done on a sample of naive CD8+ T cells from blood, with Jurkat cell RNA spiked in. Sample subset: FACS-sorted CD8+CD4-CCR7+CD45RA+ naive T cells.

The CDR3 sequence is CASSHPAWGPSTDTQYF. The CDR3 DNA sequence: TGTGCCAGCAGCCACCCGGCGTGGGGACCTAGCACAGATACGCAGTATTTT. The V call is TRBV7-9, the J call TRBJ2-3; D possibly matches TRBD1 or TRBD2 (5 bases each). V lost 5 bases and J 0 bases, leaving 18 bases between the germline ends. This CDR3 is built from 17 residues. Per germline, CDR1 SEHNR and CDR2 FQNEAQ (reference sequence).